This T cell receptor beta chain is from a study of cytomegalovirus exposure and HLA in healthy donors. Study-wide points: The study labeled fewer than 200 TCR beta chains cytomegalovirus-associated. Earlier analysis yielded a pattern in which most TCR beta V segments were productive about 87% or about 30% of the time.

Trimming at V came to 6 bases and at J to 0 bases, leaving 4 bases not matched to a gene. This CDR3 spans 15 amino acids. Germline-derived CDR1 and CDR2 are LNHDA and SQIVND (reference sequence). The PCR made use of 60 Vbeta and 13 Jbeta primers. The assay was immunoSEQ multiplex PCR, and TCRdb's table has in-frame clones only and misses some. The sample holds 150,000 to 200,000 clones, about three quarters seen once. All the people who gave samples were healthy bone marrow donors. As for this clone: Its specificity is unknown.

The sequence was obtained from a woman in her thirties or forties in good health and CMV-seropositive. The gene calls are TRBV19 and TRBJ1-3; 8 bases agree with TRBD1. Sequenced material: PBMCs. The CDR3, as DNA: TGTGCCAGTAGGCAGGGGGCCATCTCTGGAAACACCATATATTTT. It is translated as CASRQGAISGNTIYF. Together with reference TRBV19 and TRBJ1-3, the CDR3 gives the full variable domain: DGGITQSPKYLFRKEGQNVTLSCEQNLNHDAMYWYRQDPGQGLRLIYYSQIVNDFQKGDIAEGYSVSREKKESFPLTVTSAQKNPTAFYLCASRQGAISGNTIYFGEGSWLTVV.